This T cell receptor beta chain is drawn from a study of T cell changes during pregnancy in multiple sclerosis. Germline trimming cut 0 bases from V and 8 bases from J; bases unmatched to any gene: 8. The germline CDR1 and CDR2 sequences are SGHDT and YYEEEE. This CDR3 has 16 residues. The method was immunoSEQ multiplex PCR; TCRdb's version includes in-frame clones alone and lacks a portion of them. The sample has approximately 24,000 clones; around 90% are singletons. The TCR originated in a female donor in good health, enrolled as a control in a pregnancy study. The V call is TRBV5-6, the J call TRBJ1-4; 9 positions agree with TRBD1. Sequenced material: CD8+ T cells from peripheral blood mononuclear cells, taken in the third trimester of pregnancy. The CDR3, as DNA: TGTGCCAGCAGCTTGGCCCGGGGGACAGGGAGGGAAAAACTGTTTTTT. Encoded protein: CASSLARGTGREKLFF. The variable domain in full, completed from reference TRBV5-6 and TRBJ1-4, reads DAGVTQSPTHLIKTRGQQVTLRCSPKSGHDTVSWYQQALGQGPQFIFQYYEEEERQRGNFPDRFSGHQFPNYSSELNVNALLLGDSALYLCASSLARGTGREKLFFGSGTQLSVL.